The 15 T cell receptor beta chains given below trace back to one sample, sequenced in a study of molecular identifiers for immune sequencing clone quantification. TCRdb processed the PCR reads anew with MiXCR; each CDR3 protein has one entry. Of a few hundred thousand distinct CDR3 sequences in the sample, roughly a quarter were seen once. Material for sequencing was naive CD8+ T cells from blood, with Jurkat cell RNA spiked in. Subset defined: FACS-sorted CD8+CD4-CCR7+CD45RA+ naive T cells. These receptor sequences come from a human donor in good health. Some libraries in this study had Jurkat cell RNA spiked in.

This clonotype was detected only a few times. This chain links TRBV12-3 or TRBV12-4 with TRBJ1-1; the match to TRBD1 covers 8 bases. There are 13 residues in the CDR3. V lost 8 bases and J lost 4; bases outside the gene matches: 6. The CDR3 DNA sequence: TGTGCCAGCCGGACAGGGAGAGGCACTGAAGCTTTCTTT. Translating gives CASRTGRGTEAFF.

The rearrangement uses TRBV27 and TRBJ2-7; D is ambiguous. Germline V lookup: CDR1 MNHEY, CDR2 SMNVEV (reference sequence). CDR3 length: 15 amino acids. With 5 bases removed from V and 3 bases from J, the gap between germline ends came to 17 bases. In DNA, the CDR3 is TGTGCCAGCAGTCCGTCCGGCAGAACATTCTACGAGCAGTACTTC. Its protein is CASSPSGRTFYEQYF.

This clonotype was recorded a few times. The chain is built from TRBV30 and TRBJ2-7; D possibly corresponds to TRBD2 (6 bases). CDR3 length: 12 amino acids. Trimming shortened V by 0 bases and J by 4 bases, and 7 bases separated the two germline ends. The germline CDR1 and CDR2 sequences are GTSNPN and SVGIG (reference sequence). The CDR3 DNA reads TGTGCCTGGAGTGTGGAGGGATACGAGCAGTACTTC. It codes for CAWSVEGYEQYF.

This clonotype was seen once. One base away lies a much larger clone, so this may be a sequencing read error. The CDR3 is CAGSPGQGLQETQYF. CDR3 in DNA: TGTGCCGGCAGCCCCGGACAGGGGCTCCAAGAGACCCAGTACTTC. This chain joins TRBV13 and TRBJ2-5; 9 bases match TRBD1. There are 15 residues in the CDR3. The germline V gene has CDR1 PRHDT and CDR2 FYEKMQ (reference sequence).

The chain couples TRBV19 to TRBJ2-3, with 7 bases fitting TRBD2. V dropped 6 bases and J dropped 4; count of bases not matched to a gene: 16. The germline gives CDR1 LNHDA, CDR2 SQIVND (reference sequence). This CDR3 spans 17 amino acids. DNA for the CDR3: TGTGCCAGTAGCTGGACTAACGCGGGAGAGCAACCAGATACGCAGTATTTT. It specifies CASSWTNAGEQPDTQYF.

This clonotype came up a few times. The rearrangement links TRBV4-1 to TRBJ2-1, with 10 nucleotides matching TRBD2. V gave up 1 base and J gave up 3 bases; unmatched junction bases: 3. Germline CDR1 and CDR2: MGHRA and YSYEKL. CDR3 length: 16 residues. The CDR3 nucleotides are TGCGCCAGCAGCCAAGTAGGGACTAGCGTCTACAATGAGCAGTTCTTC. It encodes CASSQVGTSVYNEQFF.

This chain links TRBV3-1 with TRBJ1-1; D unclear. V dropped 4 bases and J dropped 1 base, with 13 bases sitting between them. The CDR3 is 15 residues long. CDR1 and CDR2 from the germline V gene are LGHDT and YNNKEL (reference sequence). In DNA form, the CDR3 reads TGTGCCAGCAGCCCCCGGTGGAGTGCGAACACTGAAGCTTTCTTT. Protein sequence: CASSPRWSANTEAFF.

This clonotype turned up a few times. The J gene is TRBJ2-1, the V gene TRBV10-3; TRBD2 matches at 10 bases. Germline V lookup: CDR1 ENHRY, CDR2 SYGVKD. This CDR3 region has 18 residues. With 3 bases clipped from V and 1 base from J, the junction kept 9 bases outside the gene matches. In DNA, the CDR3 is TGTGCCATCAGTGACGGGACTAGCGAGGGCCGTTCCTACAATGAGCAGTTCTTC. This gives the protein CAISDGTSEGRSYNEQFF.

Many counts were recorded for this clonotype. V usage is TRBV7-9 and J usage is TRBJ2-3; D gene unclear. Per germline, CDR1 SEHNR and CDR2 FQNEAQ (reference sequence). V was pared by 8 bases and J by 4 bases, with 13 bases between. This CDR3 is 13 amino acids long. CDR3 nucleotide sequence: TGTGCCAGCTCCGCTCCGGTTGCAGATACGCAGTATTTT. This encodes CASSAPVADTQYF. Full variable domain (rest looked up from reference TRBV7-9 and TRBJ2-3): DTGVSQNPRHKITKRGQNVTFRCDPISEHNRLYWYRQTLGQGPEFLTYFQNEAQLEKSRLLSDRFSAERPKGSFSTLEIQRTEQGDSAMYLCASSAPVADTQYFGPGTRLTVL.

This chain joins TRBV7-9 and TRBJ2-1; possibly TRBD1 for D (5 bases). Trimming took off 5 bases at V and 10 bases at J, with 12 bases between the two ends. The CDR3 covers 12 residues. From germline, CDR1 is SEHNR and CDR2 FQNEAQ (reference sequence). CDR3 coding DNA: TGTGCCAGCAGCGCCGTTAGGGGAGAGCAGTTCTTC. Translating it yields CASSAVRGEQFF.

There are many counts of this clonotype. The CDR3 DNA is TGTGCCAGCAGTTATCAGCGGGAGGGCCCCTACAATGAGCAGTTCTTC. It encodes CASSYQREGPYNEQFF. The rearrangement uses TRBV6-2 or TRBV6-3 and TRBJ2-1; 10 positions match TRBD2. Trimming at V came to 3 bases and at J to 2 bases, leaving 4 bases not matched to a gene. Germline V lookup: CDR1 MNHEY, CDR2 SVGEGT. The CDR3 consists of 16 residues.

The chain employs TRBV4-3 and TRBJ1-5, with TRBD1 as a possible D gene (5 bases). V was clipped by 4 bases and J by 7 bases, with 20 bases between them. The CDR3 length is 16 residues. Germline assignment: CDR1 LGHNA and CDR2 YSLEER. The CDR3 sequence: CASSPGWSREGQPQHF. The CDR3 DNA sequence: TGCGCCAGCAGCCCTGGATGGAGCAGGGAAGGACAGCCCCAGCATTTT.

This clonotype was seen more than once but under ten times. In DNA, the CDR3 is TGTGCCAGCAGTTTCGGTCGGCAGTACGAGCAGTACTTC. Its translation: CASSFGRQYEQYF. The chain has TRBV27 and TRBJ2-7; D gene ambiguous. V shed 3 bases and J shed 4 bases, with 10 bases lying between them. Germline loops: CDR1 MNHEY, CDR2 SMNVEV (reference sequence). CDR3 length: 13 residues.

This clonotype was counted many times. The CDR3 DNA reads TGTGCCAGCAGCTTCGCAGGGGGCAACACTGAAGCTTTCTTT. Residues: CASSFAGGNTEAFF. The rearrangement links TRBV5-6 to TRBJ1-1, with 8 bases that match TRBD1. Germline V gene data show CDR1 as SGHDT and CDR2 as YYEEEE. The ends lost 2 bases at V and 2 bases at J; junction bases unmatched: 2. This CDR3 comprises 14 residues.

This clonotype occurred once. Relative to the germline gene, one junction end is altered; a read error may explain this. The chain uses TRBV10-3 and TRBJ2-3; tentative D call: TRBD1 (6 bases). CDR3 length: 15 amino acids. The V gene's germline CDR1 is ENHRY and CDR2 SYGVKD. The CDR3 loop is CTISEQGPWPDTQYF. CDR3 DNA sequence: TGTACCATCAGTGAGCAGGGGCCGTGGCCAGATACGCAGTATTTT.